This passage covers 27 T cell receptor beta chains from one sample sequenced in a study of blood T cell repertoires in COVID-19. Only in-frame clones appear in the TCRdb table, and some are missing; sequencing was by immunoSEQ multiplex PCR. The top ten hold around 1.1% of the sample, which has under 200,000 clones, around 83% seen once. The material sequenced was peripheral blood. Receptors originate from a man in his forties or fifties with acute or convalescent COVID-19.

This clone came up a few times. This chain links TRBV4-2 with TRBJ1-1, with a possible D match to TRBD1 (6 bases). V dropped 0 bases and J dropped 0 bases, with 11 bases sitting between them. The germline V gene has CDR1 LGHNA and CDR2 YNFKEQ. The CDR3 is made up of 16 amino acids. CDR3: CASSQEWTAMNTEAFF. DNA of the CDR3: TGTGCCAGCAGCCAAGAGTGGACAGCGATGAACACTGAAGCTTTCTTT.

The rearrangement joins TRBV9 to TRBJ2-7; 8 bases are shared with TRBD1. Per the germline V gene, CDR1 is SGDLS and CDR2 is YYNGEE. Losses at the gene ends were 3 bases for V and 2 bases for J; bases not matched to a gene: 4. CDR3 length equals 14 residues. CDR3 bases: TGTGCCAGCAGCGCCGGGACAGGCACCTACGAGCAGTACTTC. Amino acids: CASSAGTGTYEQYF. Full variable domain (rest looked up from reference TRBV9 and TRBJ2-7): DSGVTQTPKHLITATGQRVTLRCSPRSGDLSVYWYQQSLDQGLQFLIQYYNGEERAKGNILERFSAQQFPDLHSELNLSSLELGDSALYFCASSAGTGTYEQYFGPGTRLTVT.

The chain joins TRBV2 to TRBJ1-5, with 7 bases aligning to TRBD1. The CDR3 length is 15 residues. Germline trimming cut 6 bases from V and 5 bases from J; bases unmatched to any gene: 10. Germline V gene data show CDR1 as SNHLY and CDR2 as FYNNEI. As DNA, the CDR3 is TGTGCCAGCAGGGCCGGACGGACAGGACATCAGCCCCAGCATTTT. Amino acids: CASRAGRTGHQPQHF.

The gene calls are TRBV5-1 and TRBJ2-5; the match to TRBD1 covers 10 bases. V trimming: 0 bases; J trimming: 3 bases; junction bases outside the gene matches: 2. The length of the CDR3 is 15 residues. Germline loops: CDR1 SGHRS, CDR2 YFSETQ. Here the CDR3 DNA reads TGCGCCAGCAGCTTGGATGGGACAGGGGAAGAGACCCAGTACTTC. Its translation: CASSLDGTGEETQYF.

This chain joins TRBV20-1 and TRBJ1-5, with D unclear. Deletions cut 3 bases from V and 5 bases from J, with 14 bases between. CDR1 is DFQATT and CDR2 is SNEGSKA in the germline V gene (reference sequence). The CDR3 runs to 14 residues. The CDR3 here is CSASYGSVDQPQHF. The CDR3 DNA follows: TGCAGTGCTAGTTACGGTTCGGTAGATCAGCCCCAGCATTTT.

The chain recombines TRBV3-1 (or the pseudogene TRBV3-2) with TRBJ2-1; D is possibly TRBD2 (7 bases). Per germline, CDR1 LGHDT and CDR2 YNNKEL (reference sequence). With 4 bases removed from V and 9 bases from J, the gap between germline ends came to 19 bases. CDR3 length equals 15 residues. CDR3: CASSLGGAQVTEQFF. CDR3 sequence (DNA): TGTGCCAGCAGCCTTGGGGGGGCTCAGGTCACTGAGCAGTTCTTC.

The CDR3 sequence is CASMPGQAYNEQFF. The CDR3 region has the DNA TGTGCCAGCATGCCGGGACAGGCCTACAATGAGCAGTTCTTC. V usage is TRBV6-5 and J usage is TRBJ2-1, with 8 bases fitting TRBD1. This CDR3 has 14 residues. The germline V gene encodes CDR1 MNHEY and CDR2 SVGAGI. V lost 7 bases, J lost 2 bases, and 4 bases stayed unmatched.

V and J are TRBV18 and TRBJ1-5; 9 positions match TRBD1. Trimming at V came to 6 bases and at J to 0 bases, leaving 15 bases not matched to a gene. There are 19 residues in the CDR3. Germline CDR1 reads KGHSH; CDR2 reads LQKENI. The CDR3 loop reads CASSAEDPGTGYSNQPQHF. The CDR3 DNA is TGTGCCAGCTCTGCCGAAGATCCCGGGACAGGGTATAGCAATCAGCCCCAGCATTTT.

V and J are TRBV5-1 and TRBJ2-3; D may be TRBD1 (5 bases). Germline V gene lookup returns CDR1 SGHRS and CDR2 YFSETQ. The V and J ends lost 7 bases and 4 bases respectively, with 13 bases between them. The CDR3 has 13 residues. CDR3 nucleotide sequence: TGCGCCAGCTCCCACTCAGGGTCAGATACGCAGTATTTT. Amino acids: CASSHSGSDTQYF.

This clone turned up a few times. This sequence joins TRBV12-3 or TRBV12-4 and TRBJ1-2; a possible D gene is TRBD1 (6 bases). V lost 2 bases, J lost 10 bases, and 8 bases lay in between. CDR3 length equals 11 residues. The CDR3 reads CASSLNRAYTF. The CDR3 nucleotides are TGTGCCAGCAGTTTAAACAGGGCCTACACCTTC.

CDR3 loop: CASSYDRMNSPLHF. The CDR3 nucleotides read TGTGCCAGCAGTTACGACAGGATGAATTCACCCCTCCACTTT. The chain employs TRBV6-5 and TRBJ1-6; possible D gene TRBD1, 6 bases. The CDR3 covers 14 residues. Germline CDR1 is MNHEY and CDR2 is SVGAGI. The V and J ends lost 2 bases and 7 bases respectively, with 9 bases between them.

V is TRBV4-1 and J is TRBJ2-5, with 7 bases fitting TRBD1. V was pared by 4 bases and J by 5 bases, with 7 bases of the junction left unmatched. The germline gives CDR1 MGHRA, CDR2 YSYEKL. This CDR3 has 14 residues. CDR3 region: CASSPRQGGETQYF. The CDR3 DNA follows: TGCGCCAGCAGCCCTAGACAGGGTGGGGAGACCCAGTACTTC.

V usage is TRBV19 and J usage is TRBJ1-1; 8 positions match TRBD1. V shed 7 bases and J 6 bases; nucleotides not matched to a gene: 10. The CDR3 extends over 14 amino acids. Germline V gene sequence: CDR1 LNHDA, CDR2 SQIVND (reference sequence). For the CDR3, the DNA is TGTGCCAGTACCTCGGACAGGGTTAGGTCTGAAGCTTTCTTT. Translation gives CASTSDRVRSEAFF.

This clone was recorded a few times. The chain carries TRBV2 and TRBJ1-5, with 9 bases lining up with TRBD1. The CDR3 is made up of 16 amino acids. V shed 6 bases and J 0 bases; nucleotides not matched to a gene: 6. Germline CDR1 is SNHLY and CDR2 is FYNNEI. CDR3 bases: TGTGCCAGCAGGGGACAGGGAGAGGTTAGCAATCAGCCCCAGCATTTT. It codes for CASRGQGEVSNQPQHF.

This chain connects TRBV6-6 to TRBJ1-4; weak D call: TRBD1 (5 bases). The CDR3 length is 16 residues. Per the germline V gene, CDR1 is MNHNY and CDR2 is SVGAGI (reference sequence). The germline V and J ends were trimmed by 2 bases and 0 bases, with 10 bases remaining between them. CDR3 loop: CASSYQGRATNEKLFF. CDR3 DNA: TGTGCCAGCAGTTACCAGGGTAGGGCAACTAATGAAAAACTGTTTTTT.

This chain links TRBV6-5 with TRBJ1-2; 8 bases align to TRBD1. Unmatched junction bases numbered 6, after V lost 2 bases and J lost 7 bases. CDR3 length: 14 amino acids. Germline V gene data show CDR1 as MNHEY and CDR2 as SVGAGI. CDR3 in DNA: TGTGCCAGCAGTTACGTACGGACAGGGACTGGCTACACCTTC. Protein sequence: CASSYVRTGTGYTF.

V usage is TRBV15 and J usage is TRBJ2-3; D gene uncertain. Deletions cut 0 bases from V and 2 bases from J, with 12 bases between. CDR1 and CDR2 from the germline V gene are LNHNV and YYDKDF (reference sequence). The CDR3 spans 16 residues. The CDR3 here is CATSRDTQGDTDTQYF. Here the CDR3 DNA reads TGTGCCACCAGCAGAGATACGCAAGGAGACACAGATACGCAGTATTTT. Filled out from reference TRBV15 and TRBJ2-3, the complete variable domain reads DAMVIQNPRYQVTQFGKPVTLSCSQTLNHNVMYWYQQKSSQAPKLLFHYYDKDFNNEADTPDNFQSRRPNTSFCFLDIRSPGLGDTAMYLCATSRDTQGDTDTQYFGPGTRLTVL.

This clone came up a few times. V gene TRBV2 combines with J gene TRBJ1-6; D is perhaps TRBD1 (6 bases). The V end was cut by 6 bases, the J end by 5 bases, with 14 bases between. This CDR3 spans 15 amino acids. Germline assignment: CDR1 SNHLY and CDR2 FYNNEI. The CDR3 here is CASSLPGGNNSPLHF. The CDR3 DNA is TGTGCCAGCAGCCTCCCGGGGGGCAATAATTCACCCCTCCACTTT.

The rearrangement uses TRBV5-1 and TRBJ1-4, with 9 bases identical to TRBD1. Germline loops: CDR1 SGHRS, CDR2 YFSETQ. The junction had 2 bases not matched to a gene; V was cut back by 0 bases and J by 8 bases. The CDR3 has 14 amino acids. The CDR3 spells CASSLAGQGEKLFF. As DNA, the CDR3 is TGCGCCAGCAGCTTGGCGGGACAGGGCGAAAAACTGTTTTTT.

Here the CDR3 reads CASSPSEYEQYF. Written as DNA, the CDR3 is TGTGCCAGCTCACCTTCAGAATACGAGCAGTACTTC. The chain couples TRBV18 to TRBJ2-7; D unclear. V lost 3 bases and J 4 bases, leaving 7 bases between the germline ends. The germline CDR1 and CDR2 sequences are KGHSH and LQKENI. The CDR3 runs to 12 residues.

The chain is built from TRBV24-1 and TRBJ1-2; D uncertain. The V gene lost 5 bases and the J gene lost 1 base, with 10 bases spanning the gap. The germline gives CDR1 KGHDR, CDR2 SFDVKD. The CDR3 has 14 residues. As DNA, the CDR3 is TGTGCCACCAGTGCTAGCGGCTATAACTATGGCTACACCTTC. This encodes CATSASGYNYGYTF.

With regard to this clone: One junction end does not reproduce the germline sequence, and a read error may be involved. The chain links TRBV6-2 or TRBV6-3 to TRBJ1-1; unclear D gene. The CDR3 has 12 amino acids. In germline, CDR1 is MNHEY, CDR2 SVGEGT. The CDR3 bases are TGTGCCAGCAGTTCGGGGAACTCTGAAGCTTTCTTT. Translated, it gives CASSSGNSEAFF.

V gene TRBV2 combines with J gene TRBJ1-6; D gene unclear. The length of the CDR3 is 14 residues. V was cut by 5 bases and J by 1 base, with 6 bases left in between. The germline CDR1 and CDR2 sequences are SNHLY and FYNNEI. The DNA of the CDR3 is TGTGCCAGCAGTACGGGATCCTATAATTCACCCCTCCACTTT. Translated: CASSTGSYNSPLHF.

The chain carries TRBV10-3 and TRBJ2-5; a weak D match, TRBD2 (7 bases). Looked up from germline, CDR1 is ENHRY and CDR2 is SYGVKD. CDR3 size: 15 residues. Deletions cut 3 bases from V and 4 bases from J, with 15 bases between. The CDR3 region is CAISEGGAGRETQYF. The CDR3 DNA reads TGTGCCATCAGTGAAGGGGGGGCGGGTCGAGAGACCCAGTACTTC.

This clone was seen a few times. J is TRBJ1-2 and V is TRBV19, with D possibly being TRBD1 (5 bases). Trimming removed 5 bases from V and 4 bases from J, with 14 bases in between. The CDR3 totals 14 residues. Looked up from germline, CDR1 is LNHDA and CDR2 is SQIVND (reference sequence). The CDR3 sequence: CASSREQGLYGYTF. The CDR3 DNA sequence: TGTGCCAGTAGTCGGGAGCAGGGACTCTATGGCTACACCTTC.

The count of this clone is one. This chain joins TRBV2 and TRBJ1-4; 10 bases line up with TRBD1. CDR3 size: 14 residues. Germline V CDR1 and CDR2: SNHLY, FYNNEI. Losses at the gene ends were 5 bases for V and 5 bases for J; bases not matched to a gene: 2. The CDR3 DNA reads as TGTGCCAGCAGTCGGGACAGGGGCAATGAAAAACTGTTTTTT. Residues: CASSRDRGNEKLFF.

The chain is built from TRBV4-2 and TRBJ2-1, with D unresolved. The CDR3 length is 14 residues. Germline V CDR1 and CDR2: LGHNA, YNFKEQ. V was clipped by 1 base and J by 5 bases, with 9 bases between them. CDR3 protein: CASSQALNDNEQFF. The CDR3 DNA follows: TGTGCCAGCAGCCAAGCACTGAACGACAATGAGCAGTTCTTC.